The present T cell receptor beta chain was sequenced within a study of cytomegalovirus exposure and HLA in healthy donors. Notes on the study in general: Sequencing artifact likely explains a cluster of highly shared sequence variants.

The PCR ran on 60 Vbeta and 13 Jbeta primers. Generated by immunoSEQ multiplex PCR, the TCRdb table keeps only in-frame clones and is missing some. The top ten clones hold roughly 4.2% of a sample with 81,000 or so clones, under 80% of them seen once. CDR1 SGHNT and CDR2 YYREEE come from the germline V gene (reference sequence). The trim removed 2 bases at V and 5 bases at J, leaving 8 bases unmatched. The CDR3 runs 15 residues. Comment on this clone: Its target is not known.

The V and J genes are TRBV5-4 and TRBJ2-7; 9 bases are a match to TRBD2. The sequencing input was PBMCs. The clonotype originates from a man aged 60-69 years in good health and CMV-seronegative. The CDR3 loop is CASSFSAGGFDEQYF. As DNA, the CDR3 is TGTGCCAGCAGCTTCTCGGCGGGGGGGTTTGACGAGCAGTACTTC.